This entry features one TCR beta chain sequence. These data originate in a study of control samples from healthy donors and cancer patients. Germline V gene lookup returns CDR1 LGHNA and CDR2 YNFKEQ. This CDR3 has 14 residues. Trimming pared 1 base from V and 4 bases from J, leaving 11 bases between. Assay used: immunoSEQ multiplex PCR; TCRdb lists only in-frame clones, some missing. This sample has some 150,000 clones, with approximately 91% found just once. The clonotype comes from a man aged 30 to 39 in good health. Sample: blood. This chain connects TRBV4-2 to TRBJ2-7, with D tentatively TRBD2 (7 bases). CDR3 in DNA: TGTGCCAGCAGCCAAGCACAGGGAGGGTACGAGCAGTACTTC. Its translation is CASSQAQGGYEQYF.